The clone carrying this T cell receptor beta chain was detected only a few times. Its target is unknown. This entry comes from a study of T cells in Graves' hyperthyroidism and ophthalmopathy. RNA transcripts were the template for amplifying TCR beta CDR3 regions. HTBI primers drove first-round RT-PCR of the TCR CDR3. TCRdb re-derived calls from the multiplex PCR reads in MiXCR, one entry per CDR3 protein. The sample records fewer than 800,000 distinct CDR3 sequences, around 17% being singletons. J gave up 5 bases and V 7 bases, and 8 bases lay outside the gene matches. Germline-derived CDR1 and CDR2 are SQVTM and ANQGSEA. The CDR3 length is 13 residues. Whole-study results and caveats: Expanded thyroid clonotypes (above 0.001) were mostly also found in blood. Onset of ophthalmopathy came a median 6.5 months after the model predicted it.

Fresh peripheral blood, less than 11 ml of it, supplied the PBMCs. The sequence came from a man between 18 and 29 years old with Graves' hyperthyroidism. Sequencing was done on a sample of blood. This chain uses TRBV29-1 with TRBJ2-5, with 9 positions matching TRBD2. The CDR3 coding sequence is TGCAGCGCTTATAGCGGGAGATCCGAGACCCAGTACTTC. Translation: CSAYSGRSETQYF.